The present T cell receptor (beta chain) was sequenced within a study of cytomegalovirus exposure and HLA in healthy donors. In regard to this clone: What it binds is not known.

Whole-study results and caveats: Subsequent analysis found a tendency for first-cohort TCR clusters to co-occur within the roughly 130 validation repertoires. Generally TCR sequences proved uncommon, though certain public TCRs appeared in numerous donors. CMV antigen specificity of a few CMV-associated chains was confirmed in vitro.

Produced via immunoSEQ multiplex PCR; TCRdb's table is partial and in-frame only. The sample lists about 120,000 clones, around 89% seen once, with about 6.3% in the top ten. The sample comprised PBMCs. This receptor was obtained from a woman between 18 and 29 years old in good health and CMV-seropositive.

The CDR3 DNA sequence: TGCGCCAGCAGTGACCTCCGACTAGCGGGAGTCACCGGGGAGCTGTTTTTT. Encoded protein: CASSDLRLAGVTGELFF. The chain carries TRBV10-1 and TRBJ2-2; 12 bases are a match to TRBD2. Germline CDR1 reads WNHNN; CDR2 reads SYGVQD (reference sequence). The CDR3 loop spans 17 amino acids. With 3 bases clipped from V and 4 bases from J, the junction kept 6 bases outside the gene matches.